This TCR beta chain was sequenced during a study of T cell responses to AZD1222 COVID-19 vaccine. This CDR3 has 15 amino acids. CDR1 is SEHNR and CDR2 is FQNEAQ in the germline V gene (reference sequence). Trimming cost V 6 bases and J 6 bases; bases outside gene matches: 6. Whole-study results and caveats: Possibly, clonal diversity was underestimated; donors were largely white British and included more females.

Clones were sequenced by immunoSEQ multiplex PCR, and TCRdb holds only the in-frame ones, with some missing. The sample holds 150,000 or so clones, 89% seen once. Comments on this clone: Its antigen is still unknown.

This receptor was identified in an adult in good health. The sample here was peripheral blood, taken on day 0 of AZD1222 vaccination. The gene calls are TRBV7-9 and TRBJ2-2, with 11 bases aligning to TRBD2. The CDR3 loop reads CASRVAGGASGELFF. CDR3 DNA sequence: TGTGCCAGCAGAGTAGCGGGAGGGGCATCCGGGGAGCTGTTTTTT.